These T cell receptor beta chains were read from a single sample in a study of T cell responses to AZD1222 COVID-19 vaccine. Using immunoSEQ multiplex PCR, the repertoire was profiled, and TCRdb retains in-frame clones only, with some absent. The table lists under 100,000 clones, over 90% of them singletons. The sample in question was peripheral blood, obtained on day 0 of AZD1222 vaccination. The receptors were gathered from an adult in good health. CDR3s include the opening cysteine and the closing phenylalanine or tryptophan. The order of the fields is D gene, J gene, V gene, clone size, CDR3 DNA, CDR3 protein. A D gene is named only where the DNA matches it firmly. Some rows mark clone size as missing; the rest say once, few, many or name a class of expanded clone.

>NA|TRBJ1-4|TRBV28|NA
TGTGCCAGCAGTTTATTAGGGGACGTAACTAATGAAAAACTGTTTTTT
CASSLLGDVTNEKLFF
>NA|TRBJ2-3|TRBV28|NA
TGTGCCAGCAGGGTGGGGCCGGCAGATACGCAGTATTTT
CASRVGPADTQYF
>NA|TRBJ2-3|TRBV11-2|NA
TGTGCCAGCAGCTTAGAAGATACGCAGTATTTT
CASSLEDTQYF
>NA|TRBJ2-7|TRBV30|NA
TGTGCCTGGAGTGTACGGGACTACGAGCAGTACTTC
CAWSVRDYEQYF
>NA|TRBJ2-4|TRBV28|NA
TGTGCCAGCAGTTTTGGGGGGCCTAGCAAAAACATTCAGTACTTC
CASSFGGPSKNIQYF
>NA|TRBJ1-1|TRBV4-3|medium-sized
TGCGCCAGCAGCCAAGAAAGAAACAGATTAGCTGAAGCTTTCTTT
CASSQERNRLAEAFF
>NA|TRBJ1-2|TRBV6-5|NA
TGTGCCAGCAGTTACTCGATAGGGAACTATGGCTACACCTTC
CASSYSIGNYGYTF
>NA|TRBJ1-2|TRBV2|NA
TGTGCCAGCAGGTCGACAGCCGGAACCTATGGCTACACCTTC
CASRSTAGTYGYTF
>TRBD2|TRBJ2-1|TRBV7-9|once
TGTGCCAGCTCGTACGGGGGGGCTTTCTACAATGAGCAGTTCTTC
CASSYGGAFYNEQFF
>NA|TRBJ1-3|TRBV5-4|NA
TGTGCCAGCAGCTTCGACCACTCTGGAAACACCATATATTTT
CASSFDHSGNTIYF
>TRBD1|TRBJ2-7|TRBV12-3/TRBV12-4|NA
TGTGCCAGCAGCTGGACAGGCTCCTACGAGCAGTACTTC
CASSWTGSYEQYF
>NA|TRBJ1-2|TRBV3-1/TRBV3-2|NA
TGTGCCAGCAGCCAAGTTAGGTCAGGGGAAAGCTACACCTTC
CASSQVRSGESYTF
>NA|TRBJ2-5|TRBV21-1|NA
TGTGCCAGATTACTAGCGGGGGGGGAGACCCAGTACTTC
CARLLAGGETQYF
>TRBD1|TRBJ1-3|TRBV9|NA
TGTGCCAGCAGCATCTACCAGACAGGGTTCAACTCTGGAAACACCATATATTTT
CASSIYQTGFNSGNTIYF
>TRBD1|TRBJ1-5|TRBV19|NA
TGTGCCAGTAGTGCCCTCAGGGGGCTCGGCAATCAGCCCCAGCATTTT
CASSALRGLGNQPQHF
>NA|TRBJ1-5|TRBV6-1|once
TGTGCCAGCAGTGAAGCACCTTGGGCCCAGCATTTT
CASSEAPWAQHF
>NA|TRBJ2-5|TRBV5-1|once
TGCGCCAGCAGCTTGGCCGAAGAGACCCAGTACTTC
CASSLAEETQYF
>TRBD2|TRBJ2-1|TRBV19|once
TGTGCCAGTAGTCAACTAGCGGGGGGTGCGAATGAGCAGTTCTTC
CASSQLAGGANEQFF
>NA|TRBJ1-6|TRBV1|NA
TGCACCAGCAGCCATGGGGGGGCTTATAATTCACCCCTCCACTTT
CTSSHGGAYNSPLHF
>TRBD1|TRBJ1-1|TRBV9|once
TGTGCCAGCAGCGCGACAGGGAAGAACACTGAAGCTTTCTTT
CASSATGKNTEAFF
>NA|TRBJ2-3|TRBV9|NA
TGTGCCAGCAGCGTAGTAGGAAACACAGATACGCAGTATTTT
CASSVVGNTDTQYF
>NA|TRBJ2-3|TRBV18|NA
TGTGCCAGCTCACCACGGGGGGCCCCAGATACGCAGTATTTT
CASSPRGAPDTQYF
>TRBD1|TRBJ1-2|TRBV28|NA
TGTGCCAGCAGAACCCCGGGACAGGGGGCTTTAAAGAGAGGCTACACCTTC
CASRTPGQGALKRGYTF
>NA|TRBJ1-1|TRBV18|NA
TGTGCCAGCTCACCATTACCCGGCGTCACTGAAGCTTTCTTT
CASSPLPGVTEAFF
>NA|TRBJ2-1|TRBV12-3/TRBV12-4|NA
TGTGCCAGCAGTTTCAGGGGGGGCAATGAGCAGTTCTTC
CASSFRGGNEQFF
>NA|TRBJ1-6|TRBV2|NA
TGTGCCAGCAGTGGCGGGTTTTCCTCACCCCTCCACTTT
CASSGGFSSPLHF
>NA|TRBJ1-5|TRBV5-4|NA
TGTGCCAGCAGCTTCGGGTCGCAGCCCCAGCATTTT
CASSFGSQPQHF
>NA|TRBJ1-5|TRBV20-1|NA
TGCAGTGCTAGTGTGTCCGATCAGCCCCAGCATTTT
CSASVSDQPQHF
>NA|TRBJ1-3|TRBV6-6|NA
TGTGCCAGCAGTTATGGGGGCTCTGGAAACACCATATATTTT
CASSYGGSGNTIYF
>TRBD2|TRBJ2-1|TRBV5-1|NA
TGCGCCAGCAGCTTGGTTTTAGCGGGGGATGAGCAGTTCTTC
CASSLVLAGDEQFF
>TRBD2|TRBJ2-2|TRBV6-6|once
TGTGCCAGCGCCCGGGAGGGCACCGGGGAGCTGTTTTTT
CASAREGTGELFF
>TRBD1|TRBJ1-1|TRBV2|few
TGTGCCAGCGTGTGGGACAGGGTGAACACTGAAGCTTTCTTT
CASVWDRVNTEAFF
>NA|TRBJ1-4|TRBV6-2/TRBV6-3|NA
TGTGCCAGCAGTTACAGGTCAGCAACTAATGAAAAACTGTTTTTT
CASSYRSATNEKLFF
>NA|TRBJ1-5|TRBV24-1|NA
TGTGCCACCAGTGATCACCGGGACATCAGGATAGCGCCCCAGCATTTT
CATSDHRDIRIAPQHF
>NA|TRBJ2-7|TRBV21-1|NA
TGTGCCAGCAGCACCGGGCCTTCCTACGAGCAGTACTTC
CASSTGPSYEQYF
>NA|TRBJ2-7|TRBV5-1|once
TGCGCCAGCAGCCCGCGGGGGGACAGTGGAACCGAGCAGTACTTC
CASSPRGDSGTEQYF
>NA|TRBJ1-3|TRBV3-1/TRBV3-2|once
TGTGCCAGCAGCAACAAAGGAAACACCATATATTTT
CASSNKGNTIYF
>NA|TRBJ1-2|TRBV9|NA
TGTGCCAGCAGCGTAGATTCAACCTATGGCTACACCTTC
CASSVDSTYGYTF
>NA|TRBJ2-5|TRBV7-3|NA
TGTGCCAGCAGCTCTGGACCTGGGGAGACCCAGTACTTC
CASSSGPGETQYF
>TRBD1|TRBJ1-5|TRBV3-1/TRBV3-2|NA
TGTGCCAGCAGCCAAGGACAGGGGCGCTCGGGGAGCAATCAGCCCCAGCATTTT
CASSQGQGRSGSNQPQHF
>TRBD1|TRBJ1-2|TRBV6-1|NA
TGTGCCAGCAGTGCTACACACAGGGGAGGTAACTATGGCTACACCTTC
CASSATHRGGNYGYTF
>NA|TRBJ1-5|TRBV7-9|NA
TGTGCCAGCAGCTTTTACCGGGGTACCAGCAATCAGCCCCAGCATTTT
CASSFYRGTSNQPQHF
>TRBD1|TRBJ2-4|TRBV23-1|NA
TGCGCCAGCAGTCCGCCAAGCGCAGACAGGGGTGAAAACATTCAGTACTTC
CASSPPSADRGENIQYF
>TRBD2|TRBJ2-3|TRBV5-1|NA
TGCGCCAGCAGTAGCGGGGGGCCCACAGATACGCAGTATTTT
CASSSGGPTDTQYF
>NA|TRBJ1-5|TRBV6-5|NA
TGTGCCAGCAGTTACGGGGGGAATAGCAATCAGCCCCAGCATTTT
CASSYGGNSNQPQHF
>NA|TRBJ1-1|TRBV27|NA
TGTGCCAGCCCACAGGGATCTAACACTGAAGCTTTCTTT
CASPQGSNTEAFF
>NA|TRBJ2-2|TRBV27|NA
TGTGCCAGCACCCTGGGTGCCACCGGGGAGCTGTTTTTT
CASTLGATGELFF